The clone carrying this TCR beta chain was observed many times. The source of the sample is a study of neurological immune-mediated disorders. Documented time point: technical triplicate 3. The CDR3 has 15 residues. V lost 0 bases and J lost 6; bases outside the gene matches: 3. The germline V gene has CDR1 SGHRS and CDR2 YFSETQ. Via MiXCR, TCRdb re-called the 5' RACE reads, giving one row per CDR3 protein. Among nearly 30,000 distinct CDR3 sequences, less than 20% were seen once, and the ten largest hold almost 5%. The source is a female donor with HTLV-1-associated myelopathy (HAM/TSP). This sequence joins TRBV5-1 and TRBJ2-1; 10 nucleotides match TRBD2. The sequenced sample was CD4+ T cells from blood. CDR3 coding DNA: TGCGCCAGCAGCTTGGAGGCTAGCGGGAGCAATGAGCAGTTCTTC. Translating it yields CASSLEASGSNEQFF.